One sample yielded the 21 T cell receptor beta chains listed below, sequenced in a study of blood T cells in healthy people across ages. Sample-barcoded 5' priming and a J-beta primer mix drove a second PCR of roughly 6 to 12 cycles. TCRdb ran MiXCR on the 5' RACE reads and lists one entry per CDR3 protein. The sample lists 900,000 to 950,000 distinct CDR3 sequences, roughly 28% seen once, with about 9.4% in the top ten. These data are also associated with another study on T cells of mothers and their children.

Sample: blood. The receptors stem from a woman aged 40 to 50 in good health.

The chain couples TRBV11-2 to TRBJ1-1; D uncertain. The CDR3 is 16 residues long. Germline V gene lookup returns CDR1 SGHAT and CDR2 FQNNGV. V lost 5 bases and J 10 bases, leaving 26 bases between the germline ends. The CDR3 nucleotides are TGTGCCAGCAGCCCAAAGGGAGGAACCACCAAGGTCCTAGCTTTCTTT. This translates into CASSPKGGTTKVLAFF.

This sequence joins TRBV9 and TRBJ1-1; D gene ambiguous. Germline V gene sequence: CDR1 SGDLS, CDR2 YYNGEE. The CDR3 is 14 amino acids. Trimming removed 4 bases at V and 1 base at J, with 11 bases between. The CDR3 sequence is CASSPRSQNTEAFF. CDR3 in DNA: TGTGCCAGCAGCCCTCGGTCCCAGAACACTGAAGCTTTCTTT. Together with reference TRBV9 and TRBJ1-1, the CDR3 gives the full variable domain: DSGVTQTPKHLITATGQRVTLRCSPRSGDLSVYWYQQSLDQGLQFLIQYYNGEERAKGNILERFSAQQFPDLHSELNLSSLELGDSALYFCASSPRSQNTEAFFGQGTRLTVV.

This clonotype was picked up a small number of times. J is TRBJ1-5 and V is TRBV20-1; 10 positions agree with TRBD1. V gave up 5 bases and J gave up 7 bases; unmatched junction bases: 5. The CDR3 loop spans 13 amino acids. Germline assignment: CDR1 DFQATT and CDR2 SNEGSKA (reference sequence). CDR3 region: CSASGTGAQPQHF. CDR3 sequence (DNA): TGCAGTGCTTCCGGGACAGGGGCACAGCCCCAGCATTTT.

This clonotype was observed many times. This chain connects TRBV7-2 to TRBJ2-3; 9 bases fit TRBD2. CDR1 is SGHTA, CDR2 FQGNSA, per germline. The CDR3 loop spans 16 amino acids. Trimming removed 6 bases from V and 2 bases from J; junction bases left unmatched: 9. CDR3 protein: CASRQSLAGITDTQYF. In DNA form, the CDR3 reads TGTGCCAGCAGACAGTCGCTAGCGGGAATCACAGATACGCAGTATTTT.

This clonotype was seen ten or more times. The V call is TRBV7-6, the J call TRBJ2-1; 10 bases align to TRBD2. CDR1 is SGHVS and CDR2 is FNYEAQ in the germline V gene. V lost 1 base and J lost 2; bases outside the gene matches: 5. The CDR3 covers 17 residues. CDR3 sequence reads: CASSLESGGAPYNEQFF. CDR3 DNA: TGTGCCAGCAGCTTAGAAAGCGGGGGGGCCCCCTACAATGAGCAGTTCTTC.

The DNA of the CDR3 is TGTGCCAGCAACCCCGGGACAGACTCCTACGAGCAGTACTTC. The encoded protein is CASNPGTDSYEQYF. V and J are TRBV12-3 or TRBV12-4 and TRBJ2-7; 7 nucleotides line up with TRBD1. The CDR3 sequence is 14 residues long. V shed 7 bases, J shed 0 bases, and the junction held 6 bases outside the gene matches.

The rearrangement links TRBV12-3 or TRBV12-4 to TRBJ1-5; D remains ambiguous. This CDR3 spans 11 amino acids. Trimming left V 2 bases short and J 9 bases short, with 5 bases between. The CDR3 DNA reads as TGTGCCAGCAGTTTAAACCCGCCCCAGCATTTT. Amino acids: CASSLNPPQHF.

This clonotype has only a few counts. This chain connects TRBV20-1 to TRBJ2-6; D is possibly TRBD1 (6 bases). V was pared by 6 bases and J by 0 bases, with 15 bases between. This CDR3 has 16 amino acids. Germline CDR1 is DFQATT and CDR2 is SNEGSKA (reference sequence). The CDR3 here is CSATGHAISGANVLTF. DNA for the CDR3: TGCAGTGCCACGGGACACGCCATCTCTGGGGCCAACGTCCTGACTTTC.

This chain joins TRBV20-1 and TRBJ1-5; 7 bases line up with TRBD1. This CDR3 contains 15 residues. Germline lookup yields CDR1 DFQATT and CDR2 SNEGSKA (reference sequence). J was trimmed by 4 bases and V by 0 bases; bases with no gene match: 6. The CDR3 coding sequence is TGCAGTGCTAGAGAGCCGGGACAGATTAATCAGCCCCAGCATTTT. This translates into CSAREPGQINQPQHF.

This clonotype was seen ten or more times. The rearrangement joins TRBV30 to TRBJ2-5, with TRBD2 as a possible D gene (6 bases). V lost 0 bases and J lost 4, with 9 bases in between. Looked up from germline, CDR1 is GTSNPN and CDR2 is SVGIG (reference sequence). The length of the CDR3 is 13 residues. DNA of the CDR3: TGTGCCTGGAGTGTACTAGCTAGAGAGACCCAGTACTTC. This encodes CAWSVLARETQYF.

V and J are TRBV7-2 and TRBJ1-1; TRBD1 might be the D (6 bases). This CDR3 has 16 amino acids. V was clipped by 5 bases and J by 3 bases, with 19 bases between them. CDR1 is SGHTA and CDR2 is FQGNSA in the germline V gene. The CDR3 DNA reads TGTGCCAGCAGCCCCGGGGAGGGGGGTGTGGACACTGAAGCTTTCTTT. Its translation is CASSPGEGGVDTEAFF. The complete variable domain, with remaining parts taken from reference TRBV7-2 and TRBJ1-1, reads GAGVSQSPSNKVTEKGKDVELRCDPISGHTALYWYRQSLGQGLEFLIYFQGNSAPDKSGLPSDRFSAERTGGSVSTLTIQRTQQEDSAVYLCASSPGEGGVDTEAFFGQGTRLTVV.

The V gene is TRBV11-2, the J gene TRBJ1-5, with D unresolved. This CDR3 comprises 12 residues. CDR1 SGHAT and CDR2 FQNNGV come from the germline V gene. The V gene lost 3 bases and the J gene lost 7 bases, with 7 bases spanning the gap. Here the CDR3 DNA reads TGTGCCAGCAGCTTGCGGGAGCAGCCCCAGCATTTT. Its translation: CASSLREQPQHF.

In its sample, this clonotype was seen a few times. V is TRBV7-9 and J is TRBJ1-2; tentatively, D is TRBD1 (5 bases). The CDR3 has 12 residues. Germline V CDR1 and CDR2: SEHNR, FQNEAQ (reference sequence). The V end lost 2 bases, the J end lost 8 bases, and 9 bases lay between the germline ends. The CDR3 region has the DNA TGTGCCAGCAGCTTATCAAAGGGGGGCTACACCTTC. Amino acids: CASSLSKGGYTF.

This clonotype was seen more than once but under ten times. This chain connects TRBV6-2 or TRBV6-3 to TRBJ2-4; weak D call: TRBD1 (6 bases). Trimming took off 5 bases at V and 3 bases at J, with 11 bases between the two ends. The germline CDR1 and CDR2 sequences are MNHEY and SVGEGT. This CDR3 contains 14 residues. CDR3 residues: CASSKQGGKNIQYF. In DNA, the CDR3 is TGTGCCAGCAGTAAACAGGGTGGCAAAAACATTCAGTACTTC.

The gene calls are TRBV7-9 and TRBJ2-7; D call uncertain. CDR3 length: 14 amino acids. Germline CDR1 and CDR2: SEHNR and FQNEAQ (reference sequence). Trimming left V 1 base short and J 7 bases short, with 14 bases between. This chain's CDR3 is CASSLEDWIREQYF. CDR3 DNA: TGTGCCAGCAGCTTAGAAGACTGGATTCGGGAGCAGTACTTC.

This clonotype has a handful of counts. The chain couples TRBV29-1 to TRBJ2-3; no definite D call. V was shortened by 4 bases and J by 4 bases, with 9 bases between the two germline ends. The CDR3 has 12 amino acids. Germline-derived CDR1 and CDR2 are SQVTM and ANQGSEA. DNA of the CDR3: TGCAGCGTTGTGAGCTGGGCAGATACGCAGTATTTT. This gives the protein CSVVSWADTQYF.

This clonotype was counted many times. This CDR3 is CSSLGGTNYGYTF. The CDR3 nucleotides read TGCAGCTCATTAGGGGGGACTAACTATGGCTACACCTTC. The chain couples TRBV29-1 to TRBJ1-2, with D possibly matching TRBD1 (6 bases). V lost 8 bases and J lost 0, with 13 bases in between. Germline values: CDR1 SQVTM, CDR2 ANQGSEA. The CDR3 length is 13 residues.

About this clonotype itself: Relative to the germline gene, one junction end is altered; a read error may explain this. The V and J genes are TRBV5-1 and TRBJ1-1; a possible D gene is TRBD1 (5 bases). The CDR3 runs to 16 residues. The V gene's germline CDR1 is SGHRS and CDR2 YFSETQ. CDR3 bases: TGCGCCAGCAGCTTAACCGGGGCAGATCTGAACACTGGAGCTTTCTTT. It translates to CASSLTGADLNTGAFF.

For the CDR3, the DNA is TGCAGTGCTAGAGACAGGCCTCGGGGGAATCAGCCCCAGCATTTT. Translation: CSARDRPRGNQPQHF. The chain has TRBV20-1 and TRBJ1-5; perhaps TRBD1 as D (5 bases). The CDR3 covers 15 residues. The V gene's germline CDR1 is DFQATT and CDR2 SNEGSKA (reference sequence). The V end was cut by 0 bases, the J end by 4 bases, with 13 bases between.

This clonotype was seen ten or more times. The chain combines TRBV28 with TRBJ2-7; 7 nucleotides match TRBD2. Looked up from germline, CDR1 is MDHEN and CDR2 is SYDVKM. CDR3 length: 13 amino acids. The J segment lost 3 bases and the V segment lost 7 bases, leaving 6 bases of the junction unmatched. The CDR3 DNA reads TGTGCCAGCACGGGCGGGAGCCTCTACGAGCAGTACTTC. Protein sequence: CASTGGSLYEQYF. The entire variable domain, with the rest obtained from reference TRBV28 and TRBJ2-7, is as follows: DVKVTQSSRYLVKRTGEKVFLECVQDMDHENMFWYRQDPGLGLRLIYFSYDVKMKEKGDIPEGYSVSREKKERFSLILESASTNQTSMYLCASTGGSLYEQYFGPGTRLTVT.

This clonotype was found many times. This sequence joins TRBV12-3 or TRBV12-4 and TRBJ2-5, with D possibly being TRBD2 (5 bases). There are 11 residues in the CDR3. The ends were cut back, 7 bases at V and 9 bases at J, with 12 bases in the middle. The DNA of the CDR3 is TGTGCCAGCAAACTTGAGGGTTCCCAGTACTTC. This codes for CASKLEGSQYF.